This entry is about one T cell receptor beta chain. Assay used: immunoSEQ multiplex PCR; TCRdb lists only in-frame clones, some missing. The table has roughly 79,000 clones, about 80% seen once. These data are taken from a study of control samples from healthy donors and cancer patients. This CDR3 region has 16 residues. The ends lost 5 bases at V and 1 base at J; junction bases unmatched: 9. CDR1 is SGHTA and CDR2 is FQGNSA in the germline V gene. The TCR was taken from a man aged 45-60 years in good health. The sequenced sample was blood. The V gene is TRBV7-2, the J gene TRBJ2-3; the match to TRBD1 covers 7 bases. This CDR3 is CASSRGLGQRTDTQYF. CDR3 sequence (DNA): TGTGCCAGCAGCCGGGGCCTGGGACAGCGCACAGATACGCAGTATTTT.